The next 23 T cell receptor beta chains were all read from a single sample in a study of blood T cell repertoires in COVID-19. Sequencing used immunoSEQ multiplex PCR; TCRdb keeps in-frame clones, though not all of them. The sample holds some 260,000 clones, around 90% seen once. Sequenced sample: peripheral blood. Receptors were obtained from a man older than 75 with acute or convalescent COVID-19.

This chain joins TRBV6-6 and TRBJ1-2, with D possibly matching TRBD1 (5 bases). CDR1 MNHNY and CDR2 SVGAGI come from the germline V gene (reference sequence). The V and J ends lost 0 bases and 8 bases respectively, with 10 bases between them. The CDR3 covers 13 residues. CDR3 protein: CASSYSRGEGYTF. Here the CDR3 DNA reads TGTGCCAGCAGTTACTCGCGGGGCGAGGGCTACACCTTC.

This chain connects TRBV4-1 to TRBJ2-2; 7 bases line up with TRBD2. The V gene end was trimmed by 4 bases and the J gene end by 6 bases; junction bases not matched to a gene: 17. In germline, CDR1 is MGHRA, CDR2 YSYEKL. The CDR3 length is 18 residues. The CDR3 here is CASSLREPGGLMAGELFF. The CDR3 nucleotides are TGCGCCAGCAGCCTGAGGGAGCCGGGAGGTCTTATGGCCGGGGAGCTGTTTTTT.

The chain is built from TRBV10-3 and TRBJ2-5; 11 bases agree with TRBD1. The trim removed 1 base at V and 7 bases at J, leaving 8 bases unmatched. This CDR3 is 16 amino acids long. The germline gives CDR1 ENHRY, CDR2 SYGVKD. CDR3 protein: CAISELDRGRSGTQYF. The CDR3 DNA reads TGTGCCATCAGTGAGTTGGACAGGGGGCGATCAGGGACCCAGTACTTC.

The chain uses TRBV2 and TRBJ2-2, with D possibly TRBD2 on 7 matching bases. Germline V gene sequence: CDR1 SNHLY, CDR2 FYNNEI. Trimming cost V 8 bases and J 6 bases, with 37 bases left between them. There are 21 residues in the CDR3. CDR3 nucleotide sequence: TGTGCCAGCGGAGTTCCCAGGGGAGGGCAAACCCGCGGTGGAAGGGCCGGGGAGCTGTTTTTT. This translates into CASGVPRGGQTRGGRAGELFF.

The chain links TRBV10-3 to TRBJ1-2, with D possibly being TRBD1 (6 bases). The germline gives CDR1 ENHRY, CDR2 SYGVKD. V lost 4 bases, J lost 4 bases, and 10 bases lay in between. The CDR3 totals 13 residues. CDR3 sequence reads: CAISVGGAYGYTF. As DNA, the CDR3 is TGTGCCATCAGTGTAGGGGGGGCCTATGGCTACACCTTC.

The rearrangement links TRBV3-1 (or the pseudogene TRBV3-2) to TRBJ2-7; D is ambiguous. The ends were cut back, 1 base at V and 4 bases at J, with 8 bases in the middle. CDR1 is LGHDT and CDR2 is YNNKEL in the germline V gene (reference sequence). The CDR3 contains 13 residues. This CDR3 is CASSQAHLYEQYF. The CDR3, as DNA: TGTGCCAGCAGCCAAGCTCACCTATACGAGCAGTACTTC.

V gene TRBV4-3 combines with J gene TRBJ1-2, with D unclear. V lost 0 bases and J lost 7, with 12 bases in between. Germline-derived CDR1 and CDR2 are LGHNA and YSLEER. The CDR3 is 14 residues long. CDR3 DNA sequence: TGCGCCAGCAGCCAAGATTTGGCCTCTGGTGGCTACACCTTC. Protein: CASSQDLASGGYTF.

V and J are TRBV19 and TRBJ2-3; D might be TRBD1 (7 bases). Germline values: CDR1 LNHDA, CDR2 SQIVND (reference sequence). The CDR3 runs to 16 residues. The V and J ends lost 3 bases and 0 bases respectively, with 13 bases between them. The CDR3 nucleotides are TGTGCCAGTAGTATCGGACTACAGGGGAGCACAGATACGCAGTATTTT. This encodes CASSIGLQGSTDTQYF.

This chain uses TRBV18 with TRBJ2-2; 13 nucleotides align to TRBD2. Looked up from germline, CDR1 is KGHSH and CDR2 is LQKENI. V lost 3 bases to trimming and J lost 5 bases; unmatched junction nucleotides: 3. CDR3 length equals 16 residues. The CDR3: CASSPGTSGMTGELFF. As DNA, the CDR3 is TGTGCCAGCTCACCCGGGACTAGCGGGATGACCGGGGAGCTGTTTTTT.

The V gene is TRBV5-1, the J gene TRBJ1-3, with 9 positions matching TRBD1. The ends lost 4 bases at V and 0 bases at J; junction bases unmatched: 8. Germline V lookup: CDR1 SGHRS, CDR2 YFSETQ. CDR3 size: 17 residues. DNA for the CDR3: TGCGCCAGCAGCCCCTCACAGGGGGCCCCCTCTGGAAACACCATATATTTT. It codes for CASSPSQGAPSGNTIYF.

The V call is TRBV10-3, the J call TRBJ2-1; 9 bases line up with TRBD2. Trimming at V came to 9 bases and at J to 5 bases, leaving 5 bases not matched to a gene. This CDR3 region has 13 residues. From germline, CDR1 is ENHRY and CDR2 SYGVKD. CDR3 residues: CAISGGPDNEQFF. Written as DNA, the CDR3 is TGTGCCATAAGCGGGGGGCCTGACAATGAGCAGTTCTTC.

V gene TRBV10-3 combines with J gene TRBJ1-5; no reliable D call. CDR3 size: 15 residues. V lost 4 bases to trimming and J lost 0 bases, with 10 bases between them. The germline V gene encodes CDR1 ENHRY and CDR2 SYGVKD. The DNA of the CDR3 is TGTGCCATCAGTGCGGGGTTGGCTAGCAATCAGCCCCAGCATTTT. It yields the protein CAISAGLASNQPQHF.

In this sample, this clone turned up a few times. The chain joins TRBV18 to TRBJ1-3; tentatively, D is TRBD1 (5 bases). Looked up from germline, CDR1 is KGHSH and CDR2 is LQKENI. The CDR3 runs to 15 residues. V was shortened by 5 bases and J by 0 bases, with 11 bases between the two germline ends. Written as DNA, the CDR3 is TGTGCCAGCTCAACGGACACCTTCTCTGGAAACACCATATATTTT. It translates to CASSTDTFSGNTIYF.

The chain carries TRBV11-2 and TRBJ1-5, with D possibly matching TRBD1 (5 bases). Germline assignment: CDR1 SGHAT and CDR2 FQNNGV. This CDR3 comprises 15 residues. V was trimmed by 1 base and J by 0 bases, leaving 7 bases between them. This chain's CDR3 is CASSLGRDSNQPQHF. The DNA of the CDR3 is TGTGCCAGCAGCTTAGGCAGGGATAGCAATCAGCCCCAGCATTTT.

This chain joins TRBV3-1 (or the pseudogene TRBV3-2) and TRBJ2-5, with 9 bases that match TRBD2. After removal of 0 bases from V and 7 bases from J, the junction contained 12 bases not matched to a gene. This CDR3 contains 17 residues. Germline V gives CDR1 LGHDT, CDR2 YNNKEL (reference sequence). The CDR3 DNA sequence: TGTGCCAGCAGCCAAGAGCGGGTGCGGGAGGGGGCCGGGACCCAGTACTTC. As protein: CASSQERVREGAGTQYF.

The chain links TRBV18 to TRBJ1-1, with D possibly TRBD1 on 5 matching bases. The CDR3 consists of 14 residues. The germline V gene has CDR1 KGHSH and CDR2 LQKENI. V lost 2 bases and J lost 0, with 7 bases in between. This CDR3 reads CASSPGAMNTEAFF. The CDR3 DNA sequence: TGTGCCAGCTCACCAGGGGCGATGAACACTGAAGCTTTCTTT.

The chain links TRBV27 to TRBJ2-1, with 7 positions matching TRBD2. This CDR3 region has 16 residues. The V gene's germline CDR1 is MNHEY and CDR2 SMNVEV (reference sequence). After removal of 10 bases from V and 0 bases from J, the junction contained 12 bases not matched to a gene. CDR3 coding DNA: TGTGCCACCTCAGTGCCTGGCGGGAGCTCCTACAATGAGCAGTTCTTC. Translated, it gives CATSVPGGSSYNEQFF.

The chain joins TRBV6-6 to TRBJ1-2, with 10 bases that match TRBD1. Germline CDR1 and CDR2: MNHNY and SVGAGI (reference sequence). The CDR3 has 14 amino acids. V was clipped by 8 bases and J by 6 bases; unmatched bases: 9. CDR3: CASLTGGANDGYTF. In nucleotides, the CDR3 is TGTGCCAGCCTGACAGGGGGCGCGAATGATGGCTACACCTTC.

Here the CDR3 DNA reads TGTGCCAGCAGCTTAGAATGGGGAGGAGAGGGCTACACCTTC. It is translated as CASSLEWGGEGYTF. The chain combines TRBV7-2 with TRBJ1-2; D gene ambiguous. V was pared by 1 base and J by 8 bases, with 14 bases between. Germline V gives CDR1 SGHTA, CDR2 FQGNSA. The CDR3 is 14 amino acids.

The chain is built from TRBV4-1 and TRBJ1-1; D gene uncertain. Germline CDR1 reads MGHRA; CDR2 reads YSYEKL. V lost 4 bases and J lost 1, with 10 bases in between. The CDR3 is made up of 14 amino acids. The CDR3 DNA reads as TGCGCCAGCAGCCCCGAAGTAGAGAACACTGAAGCTTTCTTT. Protein: CASSPEVENTEAFF.

J is TRBJ1-6 and V is TRBV19, with 9 bases fitting TRBD1. CDR3 length: 15 residues. The V and J ends lost 4 bases and 10 bases, in that order; junction bases with no gene match: 8. Germline V lookup: CDR1 LNHDA, CDR2 SQIVND (reference sequence). CDR3 amino acids: CASSNRDRARSPLHF. The CDR3, as DNA: TGTGCCAGTAGTAACCGGGACAGGGCCCGCTCACCCCTCCACTTT.

Worth noting for this clone: Other nucleotide sequences from this sample produce the same CDR3. This CDR3 is CASSFAYEQYF. In DNA, the CDR3 is TGTGCCAGCAGTTTTGCGTACGAGCAGTACTTC. The genes are TRBV28 and TRBJ2-7; D is ambiguous. Trimming stripped 3 bases from V and 4 bases from J, with 4 bases between. Germline assignment: CDR1 MDHEN and CDR2 SYDVKM. The CDR3 contains 11 residues. Drawing the rest from reference TRBV28 and TRBJ2-7, the complete variable domain is DVKVTQSSRYLVKRTGEKVFLECVQDMDHENMFWYRQDPGLGLRLIYFSYDVKMKEKGDIPEGYSVSREKKERFSLILESASTNQTSMYLCASSFAYEQYFGPGTRLTVT.

The V gene is TRBV7-3, the J gene TRBJ1-1; the match to TRBD1 covers 8 bases. Germline V lookup: CDR1 SGHTA, CDR2 FQGTGA. V trimming: 2 bases; J trimming: 5 bases; junction bases outside the gene matches: 10. This CDR3 region has 16 residues. This CDR3 reads CASSLHGRTGRTEAFF. CDR3 sequence (DNA): TGTGCCAGCAGCTTACACGGGCGGACAGGGCGGACTGAAGCTTTCTTT.